The 18 T cell receptor beta chains listed next were all sequenced from one sample in a study of blood T cells in healthy people across ages (dated by TCRdb to between 2014 and 2017). The library was made by 5' RACE. Sequenced on an Illumina HiSeq 2500. A second PCR of 7 to 11 cycles was run with a J-beta primer mix and a sample-barcoded 5' primer. Using fastp trimming at Q25 and MiXCR clonotype assembly, TCRdb reanalyzed the public sequencing data and kept in-frame beta chains. Each CDR3 protein appears once, grouped with its most common genes and DNA. The sample table lists around 780,000 distinct CDR3 sequences, under 30% of them with a count of one. Roughly 3.1% of the sample is held by the ten biggest clonotypes. This sample also appeared in a second study, on T cells of mothers and their children.

The sequenced sample was blood. These receptors were collected from a boy younger than 18 in good health.

This chain connects TRBV9 to TRBJ1-3, with 8 bases that match TRBD1. The CDR3 covers 18 residues. CDR1 and CDR2 from the germline V gene are SGDLS and YYNGEE. With V trimmed by 2 bases and J by 0 bases, 10 bases remained unmatched. The CDR3 DNA sequence: TGTGCCAGCAGCGTCACCGTCGACAGGGGAGACTCTGGAAACACCATATATTTT. It codes for CASSVTVDRGDSGNTIYF.

The chain links TRBV5-1 to TRBJ2-3; TRBD1 agrees at 7 bases. CDR3 length equals 14 residues. With 4 bases clipped from V and 1 base from J, the junction kept 3 bases outside the gene matches. Germline V lookup: CDR1 SGHRS, CDR2 YFSETQ. The CDR3 DNA reads TGCGCCAGCAGCAACGACAGGGGCACAGATACGCAGTATTTT. Protein sequence: CASSNDRGTDTQYF.

The chain recombines TRBV5-5 with TRBJ2-5, with 9 bases lining up with TRBD2. The CDR3 is 16 amino acids. Germline CDR1 reads SGHKS; CDR2 reads YYEKEE (reference sequence). V trimming: 5 bases; J trimming: 6 bases; junction bases outside the gene matches: 14. Here the CDR3 reads CASSQVGTSLTQTQYF. As DNA, the CDR3 is TGTGCCAGCAGTCAAGTCGGGACTAGCCTCACTCAGACCCAGTACTTC.

This clonotype was detected ten times or more. The J gene is TRBJ2-3, the V gene TRBV5-1, with D possibly matching TRBD1 (5 bases). Germline V gene lookup returns CDR1 SGHRS and CDR2 YFSETQ. Trimming cost V 0 bases and J 6 bases, with 14 bases left between them. This CDR3 has 15 amino acids. As DNA, the CDR3 is TGCGCCAGCAGCTTGGATAGGCCGGACATCGATACGCAGTATTTT. Its translation is CASSLDRPDIDTQYF. The variable domain in full, with the rest retrieved from reference TRBV5-1 and TRBJ2-3, is KAGVTQTPRYLIKTRGQQVTLSCSPISGHRSVSWYQQTPGQGLQFLFEYFSETQRNKGNFPGRFSGRQFSNSRSEMNVSTLELGDSALYLCASSLDRPDIDTQYFGPGTRLTVL.

V usage is TRBV9 and J usage is TRBJ2-2; no clear D gene. Trimming stripped 4 bases from V and 9 bases from J, with 7 bases between. The V gene's germline CDR1 is SGDLS and CDR2 YYNGEE. This CDR3 comprises 11 residues. This CDR3 reads CASSPNRELFF. As DNA, the CDR3 is TGTGCCAGCAGCCCGAACCGGGAGCTGTTTTTT. The variable domain in full, completed from reference TRBV9 and TRBJ2-2, reads DSGVTQTPKHLITATGQRVTLRCSPRSGDLSVYWYQQSLDQGLQFLIQYYNGEERAKGNILERFSAQQFPDLHSELNLSSLELGDSALYFCASSPNRELFFGEGSRLTVL.

The chain links TRBV29-1 to TRBJ2-7; TRBD1 is a possible D gene (6 bases). The V gene lost 4 bases and the J gene lost 2 bases, with 12 bases spanning the gap. Germline CDR1 SQVTM, CDR2 ANQGSEA. The CDR3 runs to 13 residues. The chain's CDR3 is CSVGGQGPYEQYF. The CDR3 bases are TGCAGCGTTGGGGGGCAGGGCCCCTACGAGCAGTACTTC.

The chain employs TRBV29-1 and TRBJ1-1, with a weak D call TRBD1 (5 bases). The germline gives CDR1 SQVTM, CDR2 ANQGSEA. Trimming removed 8 bases from V and 1 base from J, with 14 bases in between. This CDR3 has 13 amino acids. CDR3 region: CSLGRGANTEAFF. CDR3 nucleotide sequence: TGCAGCTTAGGAAGGGGCGCGAACACTGAAGCTTTCTTT.

This clonotype was observed a few times. The genes are TRBV12-3 or TRBV12-4 and TRBJ2-1; 11 nucleotides match TRBD1. The CDR3 length is 12 residues. V shed 8 bases, J shed 6 bases, and the junction held 0 bases outside the gene matches. The CDR3 reads CASGQGANEQFF. CDR3 bases: TGTGCCAGCGGACAGGGGGCCAATGAGCAGTTCTTC.

The chain uses TRBV18 and TRBJ1-2; perhaps TRBD1 as D (5 bases). In germline, CDR1 is KGHSH, CDR2 LQKENI. The CDR3 runs 13 residues. V lost 4 bases, J lost 4 bases, and 10 bases lay in between. The CDR3 region has the DNA TGTGCCAGCTCACGGGACCGGCCCTATGGCTACACCTTC. Translating it yields CASSRDRPYGYTF.

This clonotype was picked up many times. The rearrangement joins TRBV12-3 or TRBV12-4 to TRBJ1-2; D perhaps matches TRBD1 (5 bases). The CDR3 is 13 residues long. V was pared by 5 bases and J by 5 bases, with 12 bases between. CDR3 nucleotides: TGTGCCAGCAGTCCCGGGACGGTTTATGGCTACACCTTC. Translating it yields CASSPGTVYGYTF.

The V call is TRBV12-3 or TRBV12-4, the J call TRBJ1-4; D unclear. Trimming pared 3 bases from V and 8 bases from J, leaving 13 bases between. The CDR3 consists of 14 residues. DNA of the CDR3: TGTGCCAGCAGTTTCTTCGGGGTTGGGGAAAAACTGTTTTTT. This translates into CASSFFGVGEKLFF.

This clonotype was seen more than once but under ten times. The chain has TRBV5-1 and TRBJ1-2; possibly TRBD1 for D (6 bases). V was trimmed by 8 bases and J by 4 bases, leaving 9 bases between them. This CDR3 is built from 11 residues. Germline CDR1 and CDR2: SGHRS and YFSETQ. CDR3 region: CASSTGYGYTF. The CDR3 DNA follows: TGCGCCAGTTCGACAGGCTATGGCTACACCTTC.

The chain joins TRBV3-1 to TRBJ1-1, with D possibly matching TRBD1 (5 bases). From germline, CDR1 is LGHDT and CDR2 YNNKEL (reference sequence). The length of the CDR3 is 17 residues. Trimming took off 3 bases at V and 2 bases at J, with 19 bases between the two ends. The CDR3: CASSHLREGPANTEAFF. CDR3 sequence (DNA): TGTGCCAGCAGCCATCTTCGGGAGGGGCCGGCCAACACTGAAGCTTTCTTT.

V gene TRBV3-1 combines with J gene TRBJ1-5; 9 bases agree with TRBD1. V lost 3 bases to trimming and J lost 0 bases; unmatched junction nucleotides: 9. The length of the CDR3 is 18 residues. Germline V gives CDR1 LGHDT, CDR2 YNNKEL (reference sequence). The CDR3 sequence is CASSQHSGTGYSNQPQHF. In DNA, the CDR3 is TGTGCCAGCAGCCAGCATTCCGGGACAGGGTATAGCAATCAGCCCCAGCATTTT. Looking up the rest from reference TRBV3-1 and TRBJ1-5 gives the full variable domain: DTAVSQTPKYLVTQMGNDKSIKCEQNLGHDTMYWYKQDSKKFLKIMFSYNNKELIINETVPNRFSPKSPDKAHLNLHINSLELGDSAVYFCASSQHSGTGYSNQPQHFGDGTRLSIL.

Only a few counts were recorded for this clonotype. The V gene is TRBV12-3 or TRBV12-4, the J gene TRBJ2-7; 8 bases are shared with TRBD2. The CDR3 is 15 residues long. The J segment lost 0 bases and the V segment lost 7 bases, leaving 8 bases of the junction unmatched. This chain's CDR3 is CASIDGGALSYEQYF. As DNA, the CDR3 is TGTGCCAGCATCGACGGGGGGGCTCTCTCCTACGAGCAGTACTTC.

This chain connects TRBV20-1 to TRBJ1-1; no clear D. Germline V CDR1 and CDR2: DFQATT, SNEGSKA (reference sequence). V gave up 5 bases and J gave up 6 bases, with 13 bases separating them. The CDR3 consists of 12 residues. CDR3 amino acids: CSALKPSSEAFF. In DNA, the CDR3 is TGCAGTGCTTTAAAGCCTAGCTCTGAAGCTTTCTTT.

This clonotype has more than one count but fewer than ten. The chain links TRBV7-6 to TRBJ2-2, with D hard to call. This CDR3 is built from 11 residues. Germline CDR1 reads SGHVS; CDR2 reads FNYEAQ. V dropped 8 bases and J dropped 6 bases, with 7 bases sitting between them. This CDR3 reads CASRAAGELFF. The CDR3 DNA reads TGTGCCAGCCGGGCGGCCGGGGAGCTGTTTTTT.

This chain uses TRBV5-6 with TRBJ2-1; D is possibly TRBD1 (6 bases). Germline-derived CDR1 and CDR2 are SGHDT and YYEEEE. V shed 0 bases and J shed 4 bases, with 17 bases lying between them. The CDR3 covers 17 residues. In DNA, the CDR3 is TGTGCCAGCAGCTTGGGACAGGTGGTAAACTTATACAATGAGCAGTTCTTC. Translating gives CASSLGQVVNLYNEQFF.